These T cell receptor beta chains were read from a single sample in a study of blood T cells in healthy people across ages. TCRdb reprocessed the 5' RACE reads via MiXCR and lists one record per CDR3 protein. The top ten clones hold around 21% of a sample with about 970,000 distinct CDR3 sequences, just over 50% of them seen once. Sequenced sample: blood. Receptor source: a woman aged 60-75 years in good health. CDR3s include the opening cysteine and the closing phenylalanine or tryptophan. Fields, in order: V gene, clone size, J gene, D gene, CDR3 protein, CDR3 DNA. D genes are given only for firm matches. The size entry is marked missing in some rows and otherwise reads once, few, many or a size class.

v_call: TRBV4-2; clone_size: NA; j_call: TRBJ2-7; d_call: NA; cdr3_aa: CASSQTRASLRYEQYF; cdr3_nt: TGTGCCAGCAGCCAAACTAGGGCCAGTCTCAGGTACGAGCAGTACTTC
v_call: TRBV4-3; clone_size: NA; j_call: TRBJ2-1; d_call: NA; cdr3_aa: CASSQDIRDFTANEQFF; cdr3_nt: TGCGCCAGCAGCCAAGATATCCGGGACTTCACCGCCAATGAGCAGTTCTTC
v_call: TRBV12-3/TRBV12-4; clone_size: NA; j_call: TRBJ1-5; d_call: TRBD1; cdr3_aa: CATKAGTGDNQPQHF; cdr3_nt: TGTGCCACCAAGGCAGGGACAGGAGACAATCAGCCCCAGCATTTT
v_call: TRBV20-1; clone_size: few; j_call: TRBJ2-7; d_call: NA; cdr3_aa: CSASAMYEQYF; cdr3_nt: TGCAGTGCTAGCGCCATGTACGAGCAGTACTTC
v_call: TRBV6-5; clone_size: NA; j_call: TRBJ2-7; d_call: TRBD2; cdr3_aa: CASSKRLAGGYEQYF; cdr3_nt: TGTGCCAGCAGTAAACGACTAGCGGGCGGTTACGAGCAGTACTTC
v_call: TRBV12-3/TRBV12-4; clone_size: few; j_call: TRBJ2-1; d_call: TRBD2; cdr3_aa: CASRVASGRNNEQFF; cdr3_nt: TGTGCCAGCAGAGTAGCTAGCGGGAGGAACAATGAGCAGTTCTTC
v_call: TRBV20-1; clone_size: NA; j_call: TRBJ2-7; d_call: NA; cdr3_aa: CSAPWRGGYEQYF; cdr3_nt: TGCAGTGCCCCTTGGAGGGGGGGTTACGAGCAGTACTTC
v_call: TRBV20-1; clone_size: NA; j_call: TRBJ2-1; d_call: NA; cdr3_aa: CSALRVKGQFF; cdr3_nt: TGCAGTGCTCTCAGGGTTAAGGGGCAGTTCTTC
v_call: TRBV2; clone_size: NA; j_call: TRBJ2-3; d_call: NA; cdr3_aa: CASSVGLEDTQYF; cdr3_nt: TGTGCCAGCAGTGTCGGCCTCGAAGATACGCAGTATTTT
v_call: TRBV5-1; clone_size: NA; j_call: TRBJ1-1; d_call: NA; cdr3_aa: CASSVTWGTEAFF; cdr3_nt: TGCGCCAGCAGCGTAACATGGGGCACTGAAGCTTTCTTT
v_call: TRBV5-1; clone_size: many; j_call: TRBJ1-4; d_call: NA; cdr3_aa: CASTTGTPNEKLFF; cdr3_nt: TGCGCCAGCACCACCGGGACACCGAATGAAAAACTGTTTTTT
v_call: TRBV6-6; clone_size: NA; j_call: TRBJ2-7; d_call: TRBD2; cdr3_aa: CASSYWEGPYEQYF; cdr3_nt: TGTGCCAGCAGTTACTGGGAGGGCCCCTACGAGCAGTACTTC
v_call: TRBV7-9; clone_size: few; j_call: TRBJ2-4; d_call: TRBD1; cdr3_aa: CASSSQGDGNIQYF; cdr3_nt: TGTGCCAGCAGCTCTCAGGGGGACGGGAACATTCAGTACTTC
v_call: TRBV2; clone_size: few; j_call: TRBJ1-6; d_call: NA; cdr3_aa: CASSVPRNIVNSPLHF; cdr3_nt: TGTGCCAGTTCTGTGCCCCGGAACATCGTTAATTCACCCCTCCACTTT
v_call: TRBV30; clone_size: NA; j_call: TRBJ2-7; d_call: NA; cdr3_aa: CAWTPSFGGEQYF; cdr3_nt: TGTGCCTGGACCCCTAGCTTTGGAGGTGAGCAGTACTTC
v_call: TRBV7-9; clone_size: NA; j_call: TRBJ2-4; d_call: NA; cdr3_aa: CASSPWKTLDNEQYF; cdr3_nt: TGTGCCAGCAGCCCCTGGAAAACCCTCGACAATGAGCAGTACTTC
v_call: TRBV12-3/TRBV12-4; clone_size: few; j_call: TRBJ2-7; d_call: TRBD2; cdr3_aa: CASRIPSGRTYEQYF; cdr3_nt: TGTGCCAGCAGGATCCCTAGCGGGAGGACCTACGAGCAGTACTTC
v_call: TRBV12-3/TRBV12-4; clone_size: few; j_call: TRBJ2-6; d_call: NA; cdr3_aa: CATSREASGANVLTF; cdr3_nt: TGTGCCACCTCGAGGGAGGCCTCTGGGGCCAACGTCCTGACTTTC
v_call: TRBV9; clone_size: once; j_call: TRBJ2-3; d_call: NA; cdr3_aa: CASSVVPRTTLSTDTRYF; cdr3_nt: TGTGCCAGCAGCGTAGTTCCCCGTACTACTCTGAGCACAGATACGCGGTATTTT
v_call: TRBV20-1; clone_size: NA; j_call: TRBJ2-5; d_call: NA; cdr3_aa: CSAKCGSQETQYF; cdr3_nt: TGCAGTGCAAAATGCGGTTCCCAAGAGACCCAGTACTTC
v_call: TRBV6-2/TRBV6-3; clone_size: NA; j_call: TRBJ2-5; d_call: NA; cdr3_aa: CASSYSFGQAETQYF; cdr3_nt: TGTGCCAGCAGTTACTCGTTCGGGCAAGCGGAGACCCAGTACTTC
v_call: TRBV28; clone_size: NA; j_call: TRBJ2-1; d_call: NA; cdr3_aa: CASSRQEINEQFF; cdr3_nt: TGTGCCAGCAGTAGACAGGAGATAAATGAGCAGTTCTTC
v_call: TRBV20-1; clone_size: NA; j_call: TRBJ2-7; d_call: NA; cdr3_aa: CSAREGATGSYEQYF; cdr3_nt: TGCAGTGCTAGAGAAGGGGCCACCGGCTCCTACGAGCAGTACTTC
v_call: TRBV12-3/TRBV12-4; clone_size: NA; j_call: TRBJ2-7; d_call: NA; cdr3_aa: CASSGGGTTAYEQYF; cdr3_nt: TGTGCCAGCAGTGGGGGTGGGACAACGGCGTACGAGCAGTACTTC
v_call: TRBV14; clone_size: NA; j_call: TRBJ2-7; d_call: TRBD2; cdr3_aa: CASSPRGWRETNEQYF; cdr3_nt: TGTGCCAGCAGCCCGAGAGGGTGGCGGGAGACGAACGAGCAGTACTTC
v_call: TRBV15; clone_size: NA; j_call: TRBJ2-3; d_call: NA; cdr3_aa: CATGVGLSTDTQYF; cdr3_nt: TGTGCCACCGGGGTGGGGCTAAGCACAGATACGCAGTATTTT
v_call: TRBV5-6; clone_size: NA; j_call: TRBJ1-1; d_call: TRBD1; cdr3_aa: CASSLGDRGAFF; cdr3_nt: TGTGCCAGCAGCTTGGGGGACAGGGGAGCTTTCTTT